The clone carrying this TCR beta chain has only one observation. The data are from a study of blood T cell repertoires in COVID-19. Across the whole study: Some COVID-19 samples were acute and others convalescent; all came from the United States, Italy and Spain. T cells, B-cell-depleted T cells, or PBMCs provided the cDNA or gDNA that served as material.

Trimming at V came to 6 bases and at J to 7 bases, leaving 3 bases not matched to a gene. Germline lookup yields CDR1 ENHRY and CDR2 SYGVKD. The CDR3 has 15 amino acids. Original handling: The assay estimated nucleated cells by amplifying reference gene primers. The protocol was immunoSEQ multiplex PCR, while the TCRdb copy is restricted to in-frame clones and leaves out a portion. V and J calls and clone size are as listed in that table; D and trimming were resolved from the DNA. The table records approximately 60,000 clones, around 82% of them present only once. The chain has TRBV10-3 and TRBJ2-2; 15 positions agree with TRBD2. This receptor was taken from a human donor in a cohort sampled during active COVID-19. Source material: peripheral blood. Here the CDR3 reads CAIRGLAGGSGELFF. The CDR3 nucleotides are TGTGCCATCAGGGGACTAGCGGGAGGTAGCGGGGAGCTGTTTTTT.